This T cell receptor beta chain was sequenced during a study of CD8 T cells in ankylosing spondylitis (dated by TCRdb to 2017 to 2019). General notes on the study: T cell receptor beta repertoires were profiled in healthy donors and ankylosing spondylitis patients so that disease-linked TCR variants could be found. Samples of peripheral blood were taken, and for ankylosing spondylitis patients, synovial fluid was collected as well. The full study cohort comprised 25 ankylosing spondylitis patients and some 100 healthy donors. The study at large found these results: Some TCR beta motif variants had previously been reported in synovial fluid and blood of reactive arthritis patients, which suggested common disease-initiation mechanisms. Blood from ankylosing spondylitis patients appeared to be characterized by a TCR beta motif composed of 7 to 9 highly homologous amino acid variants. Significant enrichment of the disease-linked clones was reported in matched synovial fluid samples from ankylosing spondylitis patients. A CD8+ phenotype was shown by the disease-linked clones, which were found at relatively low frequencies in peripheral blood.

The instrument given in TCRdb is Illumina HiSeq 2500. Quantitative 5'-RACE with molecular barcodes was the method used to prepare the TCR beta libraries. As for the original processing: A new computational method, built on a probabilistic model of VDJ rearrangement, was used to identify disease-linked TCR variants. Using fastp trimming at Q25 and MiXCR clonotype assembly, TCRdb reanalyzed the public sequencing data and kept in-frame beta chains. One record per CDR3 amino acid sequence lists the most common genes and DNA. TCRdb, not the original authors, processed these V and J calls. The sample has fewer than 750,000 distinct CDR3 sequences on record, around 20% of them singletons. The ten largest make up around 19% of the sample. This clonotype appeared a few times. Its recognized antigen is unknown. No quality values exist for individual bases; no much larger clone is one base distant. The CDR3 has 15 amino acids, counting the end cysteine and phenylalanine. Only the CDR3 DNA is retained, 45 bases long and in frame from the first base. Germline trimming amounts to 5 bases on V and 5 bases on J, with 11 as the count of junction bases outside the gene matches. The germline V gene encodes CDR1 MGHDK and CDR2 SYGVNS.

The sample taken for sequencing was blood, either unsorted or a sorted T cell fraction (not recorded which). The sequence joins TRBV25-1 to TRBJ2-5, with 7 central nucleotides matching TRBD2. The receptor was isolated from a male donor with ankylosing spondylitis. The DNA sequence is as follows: TGTGCCAGCAGTCCTGATGGGGGGGGGAGGGAGACCCAGTACTTC. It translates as CASSPDGGGRETQYF. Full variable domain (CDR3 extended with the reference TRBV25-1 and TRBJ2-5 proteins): EADIYQTPRYLVIGTGKKITLECSQTMGHDKMYWYQQDPGMELHLIHYSYGVNSTEKGDLSSESTVSRIRTEHFPLTLESARPSHTSQYLCASSPDGGGRETQYFGPGTRLLVL.